What follows is one T cell receptor beta chain and its context. Patients in Seattle were enrolled during active infection, then followed longitudinally. This sample stems from a study of blood T cell repertoires in COVID-19. At the level of the study: Samples of COVID-19 (acute and convalescent) were obtained from the United States, Italy and Spain. T cells, B-cell-depleted T cells, or PBMCs supplied cDNA or gDNA.

V lost 4 bases, J lost 0 bases, and 7 bases lay in between. Germline V gives CDR1 SGHTA, CDR2 FQGTGA. The CDR3 sequence is 13 residues long. As originally analysed: Estimation of nucleated cell counts relied on the amplification of reference gene primers. TCRdb's table, derived via immunoSEQ multiplex PCR, lists solely in-frame clones and lacks some. The DNA was the basis for D and trimming; V, J and clone size are from that table. The sample holds more than 150,000 clones, 75% to 85% seen once. The sample was peripheral blood. The chain is built from TRBV7-3 and TRBJ2-7; unclear D gene. The sequence came from a woman at least 80 years old with COVID-19, enrolled during active disease. CDR3 loop: CASSSLSSYEQYF. The CDR3 coding sequence is TGTGCCAGCAGCTCCCTTAGCTCCTACGAGCAGTACTTC.